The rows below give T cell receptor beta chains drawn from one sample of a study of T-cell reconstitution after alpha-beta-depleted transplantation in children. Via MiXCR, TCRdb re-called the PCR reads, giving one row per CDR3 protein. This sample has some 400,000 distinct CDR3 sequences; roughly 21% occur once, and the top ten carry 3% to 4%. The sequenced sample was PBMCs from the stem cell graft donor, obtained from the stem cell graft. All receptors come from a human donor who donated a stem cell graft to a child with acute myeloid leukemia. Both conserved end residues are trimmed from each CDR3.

CDR3 protein: ASILSGTHNEQF
V gene: TRBV28

CDR3 protein: SVEEGGTRPF
V gene: TRBV29-1

CDR3 protein: AISESEVTQY
V gene: TRBV10-3

CDR3 protein: ASSLRACPNYGYT
V gene: TRBV7-3

CDR3 protein: ASSLQGLKNTGELF
V gene: TRBV2

CDR3 protein: ASSLRGSQNEQY
V gene: TRBV27

CDR3 protein: ASRQDRGLTGELF
V gene: TRBV6-5

CDR3 protein: ASSRHGGGNYNEQF
V gene: TRBV4-2

CDR3 protein: ASSLPGSEQY
V gene: TRBV27

CDR3 protein: ASSYRAVVGSSYNEQF
V gene: TRBV6-5

CDR3 protein: ASSPPLT
V gene: TRBV5-1

CDR3 protein: SVEGGQGASYEQY
V gene: TRBV29-1

CDR3 protein: ASSFSQLAGVYEQY
V gene: TRBV12-3/TRBV12-4

CDR3 protein: SVGGRQNEAF
V gene: TRBV29-1

CDR3 protein: ASMPGQGATQY
V gene: TRBV12-3/TRBV12-4

CDR3 protein: ASSLVGRIRDTDTQY
V gene: TRBV7-9

CDR3 protein: SAPLPGRWTGELF
V gene: TRBV20-1

CDR3 protein: ASSQEGEGGANVLT
V gene: TRBV3-1

CDR3 protein: SVEDRLNLGDTQY
V gene: TRBV29-1

CDR3 protein: ASLEVAGENTEAF
V gene: TRBV6-1

CDR3 protein: SVQGASNQPQH
V gene: TRBV29-1

CDR3 protein: SVEGLSAGGSYNEQF
V gene: TRBV29-1

CDR3 protein: ASSLVLAGGLVDTQY
V gene: TRBV11-2

CDR3 protein: ASSPSGHLQF
V gene: TRBV28

CDR3 protein: SVETDGYEQY
V gene: TRBV29-1

CDR3 protein: ASSYRTGASDQPQH
V gene: TRBV28

CDR3 protein: ATSRGDSESTDTQY
V gene: TRBV15

CDR3 protein: AMRAEISYEQY
V gene: TRBV10-3

CDR3 protein: ASSLESGSGSETQY
V gene: TRBV5-1

CDR3 protein: SVKGAGTGELF
V gene: TRBV29-1

CDR3 protein: ASRPGALAFEQF
V gene: TRBV6-1

CDR3 protein: SAQGQGTSGDYNEQF
V gene: TRBV20-1

CDR3 protein: ASRRGANSEKLF
V gene: TRBV6-1

CDR3 protein: ASSLAGTGFRETQY
V gene: TRBV5-5

CDR3 protein: ASSLWGVAF
V gene: TRBV12-3/TRBV12-4

CDR3 protein: SASGLAGGETQY
V gene: TRBV20-1

CDR3 protein: SASPDRYGYT
V gene: TRBV20-1

CDR3 protein: ASSMVSGNDEQY
V gene: TRBV19